Listed here are 17 T cell receptor beta chains from one sample, sequenced in a study of cytomegalovirus exposure and HLA in healthy donors. The PCR made use of 60 Vbeta and 13 Jbeta primers. The table came from immunoSEQ multiplex PCR; TCRdb's copy has only in-frame clones and leaves some out. There are around 300,000 clones in the sample; roughly two thirds occur only once, and under 2.5% lies in the top ten. Sequencing was done on a sample of PBMCs. These receptors all come from a female donor in good health and CMV-seronegative.

The genes are TRBV6-5 and TRBJ2-7, with 9 bases lining up with TRBD2. CDR3 length equals 13 residues. CDR1 and CDR2 (germline): MNHEY, SVGAGI. Germline trimming cut 8 bases from V and 2 bases from J; bases unmatched to any gene: 4. The DNA of the CDR3 is TGTGCCAGCGGAGCGGGAGGCCCCTACGAGCAGTACTTC. As protein: CASGAGGPYEQYF.

This sequence joins TRBV13 and TRBJ2-1; 13 bases match TRBD2. Germline trimming cut 0 bases from V and 10 bases from J; bases unmatched to any gene: 12. Germline assignment: CDR1 PRHDT and CDR2 FYEKMQ (reference sequence). This CDR3 has 18 residues. CDR3: CASSLGRSGLAGRGEQFF. The DNA for the CDR3 is TGTGCCAGCAGCTTAGGCCGTTCGGGACTAGCGGGAAGGGGGGAGCAGTTCTTC.

This clone was picked up a small number of times. The chain employs TRBV2 and TRBJ1-2; D is possibly TRBD1 (5 bases). V gave up 7 bases and J gave up 2 bases, with 14 bases separating them. Germline V lookup: CDR1 SNHLY, CDR2 FYNNEI. This CDR3 is 14 amino acids long. The CDR3 bases are TGTGCCAGCATTGGACAACTCCTCAACTATGGCTACACCTTC. Encoded protein: CASIGQLLNYGYTF.

The chain uses TRBV30 and TRBJ1-4, with D possibly being TRBD1 (5 bases). V was pared by 2 bases and J by 7 bases, with 11 bases between. The CDR3 has 13 residues. Per the germline V gene, CDR1 is GTSNPN and CDR2 is SVGIG (reference sequence). CDR3 bases: TGTGCCTGGAGTCATCAGGGCGGTGAAAAACTGTTTTTT. Protein: CAWSHQGGEKLFF. Looking up the rest from reference TRBV30 and TRBJ1-4 gives the full variable domain: SQTIHQWPATLVQPVGSPLSLECTVEGTSNPNLYWYRQAAGRGLQLLFYSVGIGQISSEVPQNLSASRPQDRQFILSSKKLLLSDSGFYLCAWSHQGGEKLFFGSGTQLSVL.

This clone was detected once. The chain recombines TRBV11-2 with TRBJ2-7, with D unresolved. The CDR3 spans 14 residues. Trimming removed 4 bases at V and 2 bases at J, with 12 bases between. The germline CDR1 and CDR2 sequences are SGHAT and FQNNGV. This chain's CDR3 is CASSSPRRTYEQYF. The CDR3 bases are TGTGCCAGCAGCTCCCCTCGGAGAACCTACGAGCAGTACTTC.

This clone has only a few counts. The chain links TRBV10-3 to TRBJ2-3, with D maybe TRBD2 (5 bases). Per germline, CDR1 ENHRY and CDR2 SYGVKD. The CDR3 has 11 amino acids. Between the trimmed V and J ends, which lost 2 bases and 9 bases, there was a span of 6 bases. The CDR3 DNA reads TGTGCCATCAGTGAGGACTACACGCAGTATTTT. It is translated as CAISEDYTQYF.

This clone was seen a few times. The chain recombines TRBV11-2 with TRBJ2-1, with D uncertain. V was trimmed by 4 bases and J by 0 bases, leaving 13 bases between them. The CDR3 runs to 16 residues. CDR1 SGHAT and CDR2 FQNNGV come from the germline V gene. CDR3 protein: CASSSREVGSYNEQFF. As DNA, the CDR3 is TGTGCCAGCAGCTCCCGAGAGGTTGGCTCCTACAATGAGCAGTTCTTC.

This sequence joins TRBV5-5 and TRBJ2-5; 9 nucleotides line up with TRBD2. Looked up from germline, CDR1 is SGHKS and CDR2 is YYEKEE (reference sequence). The V and J ends lost 4 bases and 2 bases, in that order; junction bases with no gene match: 12. This CDR3 region has 17 residues. In nucleotides, the CDR3 is TGTGCCAGCAGCCAAGGGGGATTGACTAGCGGACAAGAGACCCAGTACTTC. It encodes CASSQGGLTSGQETQYF.

This clone was counted between two and nine times. This chain uses TRBV28 with TRBJ2-1; 9 bases map to TRBD2. V shed 6 bases, J shed 9 bases, and the junction held 24 bases outside the gene matches. In germline, CDR1 is MDHEN, CDR2 SYDVKM. The CDR3 length is 19 residues. CDR3 nucleotide sequence: TGTGCCAGCAGCCTTTTTCCCCTTGCCCTTAGCGGGAGTCAGGGTGAGCAGTTCTTC. Its protein is CASSLFPLALSGSQGEQFF.

The rearrangement uses TRBV15 and TRBJ1-2; TRBD1 is a possible D gene (5 bases). With 3 bases removed from V and 5 bases from J, the gap between germline ends came to 19 bases. CDR3 length equals 16 residues. Germline V gene sequence: CDR1 LNHNV, CDR2 YYDKDF (reference sequence). CDR3 sequence: CATSRGRGDDRYGYTF. CDR3 DNA sequence: TGTGCCACCAGCAGGGGACGGGGGGATGATCGGTATGGCTACACCTTC. The entire variable domain, with the rest obtained from reference TRBV15 and TRBJ1-2, is as follows: DAMVIQNPRYQVTQFGKPVTLSCSQTLNHNVMYWYQQKSSQAPKLLFHYYDKDFNNEADTPDNFQSRRPNTSFCFLDIRSPGLGDTAMYLCATSRGRGDDRYGYTFGSGTRLTVV.

The rearrangement joins TRBV4-2 to TRBJ1-2; no clear D. The CDR3 spans 16 residues. The V end lost 1 base, the J end lost 4 bases, and 16 bases lay between the germline ends. Germline V gives CDR1 LGHNA, CDR2 YNFKEQ. The CDR3 is CASSQVVSIEIYGYTF. For the CDR3, the DNA is TGTGCCAGCAGCCAAGTAGTCTCGATAGAGATCTATGGCTACACCTTC.

The rearrangement joins TRBV4-2 to TRBJ2-2, with 7 nucleotides matching TRBD1. This CDR3 region has 13 residues. V was pared by 4 bases and J by 6 bases, with 2 bases of the junction left unmatched. Per germline, CDR1 LGHNA and CDR2 YNFKEQ. This CDR3 reads CASSRQGAGELFF. CDR3 nucleotide sequence: TGTGCCAGCAGCCGACAGGGTGCCGGGGAGCTGTTTTTT.

The V and J genes are TRBV27 and TRBJ2-1; 11 bases are shared with TRBD2. The J segment lost 4 bases and the V segment lost 5 bases, leaving 10 bases of the junction unmatched. Germline V gene data show CDR1 as MNHEY and CDR2 as SMNVEV (reference sequence). This CDR3 has 17 residues. CDR3 sequence reads: CASSPSTGLAVYNEQFF. The CDR3 DNA is TGTGCCAGCAGTCCCTCTACGGGACTAGCGGTTTACAATGAGCAGTTCTTC.

This clone was observed a handful of times. The gene calls are TRBV6-1 and TRBJ2-4; 7 bases are a match to TRBD1. The CDR3 extends over 16 amino acids. In germline, CDR1 is MNHNS, CDR2 SASEGT. The ends lost 3 bases at V and 0 bases at J; junction bases unmatched: 5. CDR3 amino acids: CASSDPGQSAKNIQYF. In DNA, the CDR3 is TGTGCCAGCAGTGACCCGGGACAGTCAGCCAAAAACATTCAGTACTTC.

This clone was counted only a few times. The CDR3 spells CASSLGGRVIDEQFF. The CDR3 coding sequence is TGCGCCAGCAGCTTAGGCGGGAGGGTAATCGATGAGCAGTTCTTC. This chain joins TRBV5-1 and TRBJ2-1; 9 bases fit TRBD2. With V trimmed by 2 bases and J by 8 bases, 8 bases remained unmatched. The CDR3 has 15 amino acids. Germline assignment: CDR1 SGHRS and CDR2 YFSETQ.

The chain recombines TRBV5-1 with TRBJ2-5; 10 bases line up with TRBD2. The germline V gene has CDR1 SGHRS and CDR2 YFSETQ. CDR3 size: 16 residues. V dropped 2 bases and J dropped 5; count of bases not matched to a gene: 9. CDR3 in DNA: TGCGCCAGCAGCTTCAGGACTAGCGGCTTTGGGGAGACCCAGTACTTC. Translation: CASSFRTSGFGETQYF.

The genes are TRBV11-2 and TRBJ2-1; 10 bases are shared with TRBD2. The trim removed 2 bases at V and 7 bases at J, leaving 5 bases unmatched. The CDR3 contains 15 residues. The germline V gene encodes CDR1 SGHAT and CDR2 FQNNGV. The CDR3 region has the DNA TGTGCCAGCAGCTTATTAAGCGGGAGGGCGAATGAGCAGTTCTTC. This sequence encodes CASSLLSGRANEQFF.